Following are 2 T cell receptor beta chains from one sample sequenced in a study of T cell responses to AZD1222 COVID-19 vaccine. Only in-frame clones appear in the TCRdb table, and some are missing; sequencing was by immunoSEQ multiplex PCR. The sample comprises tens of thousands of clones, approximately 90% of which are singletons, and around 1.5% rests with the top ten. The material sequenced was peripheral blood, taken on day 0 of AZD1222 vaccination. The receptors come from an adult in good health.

The CDR3 reads CASSGWGGNEKLFF. The CDR3 region has the DNA TGTGCCAGCAGCGGATGGGGGGGAAATGAAAAACTGTTTTTT. The rearrangement uses TRBV5-8 and TRBJ1-4, with D perhaps matching TRBD1 (5 bases). Between the trimmed V and J ends, which lost 4 bases and 5 bases, there was a span of 12 bases. Germline V gene sequence: CDR1 SGHTS, CDR2 YDEGEE. The CDR3 extends over 14 amino acids.

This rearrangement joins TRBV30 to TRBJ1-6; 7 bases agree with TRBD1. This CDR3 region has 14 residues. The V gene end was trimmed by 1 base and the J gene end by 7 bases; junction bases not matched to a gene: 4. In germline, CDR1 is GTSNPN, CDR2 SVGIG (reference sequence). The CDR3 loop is CAWSGGGRNSPLHF. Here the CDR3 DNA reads TGTGCCTGGAGTGGAGGGGGCCGGAATTCACCCCTCCACTTT.